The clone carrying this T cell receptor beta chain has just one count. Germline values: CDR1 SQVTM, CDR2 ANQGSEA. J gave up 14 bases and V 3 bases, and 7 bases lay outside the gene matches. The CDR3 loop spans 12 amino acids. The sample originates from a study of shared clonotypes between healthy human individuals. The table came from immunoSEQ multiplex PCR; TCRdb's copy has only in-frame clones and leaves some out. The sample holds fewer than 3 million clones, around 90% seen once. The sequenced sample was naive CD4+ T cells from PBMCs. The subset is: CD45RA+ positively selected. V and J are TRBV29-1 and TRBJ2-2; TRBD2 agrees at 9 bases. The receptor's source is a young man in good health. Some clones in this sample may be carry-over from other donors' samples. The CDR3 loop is CSVEIRGGGLFF. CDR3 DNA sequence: TGCAGCGTTGAGATACGCGGGGGGGGTCTGTTTTTT.